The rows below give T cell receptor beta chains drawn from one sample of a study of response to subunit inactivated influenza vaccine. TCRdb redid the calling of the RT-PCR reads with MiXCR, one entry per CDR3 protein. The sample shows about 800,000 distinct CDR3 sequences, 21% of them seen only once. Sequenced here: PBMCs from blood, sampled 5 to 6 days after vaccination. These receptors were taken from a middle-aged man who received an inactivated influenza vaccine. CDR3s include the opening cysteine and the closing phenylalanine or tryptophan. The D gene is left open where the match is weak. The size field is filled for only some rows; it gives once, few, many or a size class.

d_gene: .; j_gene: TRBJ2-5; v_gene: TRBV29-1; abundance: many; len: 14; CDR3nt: TGCAGCGTTGGTGGCCCTGCCAGGTCGGAGACCCAGTACTTC; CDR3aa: CSVGGPARSETQYF
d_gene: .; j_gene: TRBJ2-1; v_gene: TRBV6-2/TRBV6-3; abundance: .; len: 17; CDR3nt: TGTGCCAGCAGTTACTCGAGTACCACTGTTTCCTACAATGAGCAGTTCTTC; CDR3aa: CASSYSSTTVSYNEQFF
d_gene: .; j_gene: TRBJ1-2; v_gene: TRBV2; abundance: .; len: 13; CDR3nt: TGTGCCAGCAGTGAATTCAGCAACTATGGCTACACCTTC; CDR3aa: CASSEFSNYGYTF
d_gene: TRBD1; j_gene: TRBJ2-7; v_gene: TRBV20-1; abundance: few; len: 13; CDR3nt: TGCAGTGCTCGGACAGGGGGCAACTACGAGCAGTACTTC; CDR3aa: CSARTGGNYEQYF
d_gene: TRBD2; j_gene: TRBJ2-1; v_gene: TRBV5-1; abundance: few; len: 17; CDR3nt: TGCGCCAGCAGCGGGGGACTAGCGGGGGGGCCCTACAATGAGCAGTTCTTC; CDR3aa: CASSGGLAGGPYNEQFF
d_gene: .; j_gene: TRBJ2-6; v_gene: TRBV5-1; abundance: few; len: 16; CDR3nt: TGCGCCAGCAGCTATACGACCGTCTCTGGGGCCAACGTCCTGACTTTC; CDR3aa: CASSYTTVSGANVLTF
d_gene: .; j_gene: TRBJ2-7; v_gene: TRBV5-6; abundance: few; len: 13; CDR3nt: TGTGCCAGCAGCTTGTGGCGTTCCTACGAGCAGTACTTC; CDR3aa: CASSLWRSYEQYF
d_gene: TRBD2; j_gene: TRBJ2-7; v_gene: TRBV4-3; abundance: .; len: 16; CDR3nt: TGCGCCAGCAGCCAAGGGGTAAGCGGGAGCTCCTACGAGCAGTACTTC; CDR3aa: CASSQGVSGSSYEQYF
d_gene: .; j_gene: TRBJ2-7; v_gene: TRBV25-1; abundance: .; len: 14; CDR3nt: TGTGCCAGCAGTGAATATATTCAGGGGAGCGAGCAGTACTTC; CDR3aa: CASSEYIQGSEQYF
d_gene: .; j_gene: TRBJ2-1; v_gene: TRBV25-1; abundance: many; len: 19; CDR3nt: TGTGCCAGCAGTGAATACCCGACAGATAGCGGACCGACCTACAATGAGCAGTTCTTC; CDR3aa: CASSEYPTDSGPTYNEQFF
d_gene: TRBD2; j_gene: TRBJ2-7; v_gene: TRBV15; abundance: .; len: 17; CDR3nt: TGTGCCACCAGCAGAGATCCTAGCGGGAGGACTTCCTACGAGCAGTACTTC; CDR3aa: CATSRDPSGRTSYEQYF
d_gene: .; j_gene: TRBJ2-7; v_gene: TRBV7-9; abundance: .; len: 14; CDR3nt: TGTGCCAGCAGCGGGGGGACGGATACCTACGAGCAGTACTTC; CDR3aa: CASSGGTDTYEQYF
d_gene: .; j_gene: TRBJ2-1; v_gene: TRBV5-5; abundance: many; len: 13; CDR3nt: TGTGCCAGCAGCTTTGGACAGTACAATGAGCAGTTCTTC; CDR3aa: CASSFGQYNEQFF
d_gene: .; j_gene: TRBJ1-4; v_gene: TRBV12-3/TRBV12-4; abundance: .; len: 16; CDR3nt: TGTGCCAGCAGTTTAGCGTCACAGGCAACTAATGAAAAACTGTTTTTT; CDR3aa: CASSLASQATNEKLFF
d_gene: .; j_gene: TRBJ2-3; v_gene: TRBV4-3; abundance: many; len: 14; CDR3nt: TGCGCCAGCAGCCACGAGAAGGTGGGCCGTCCGCAGTATTTT; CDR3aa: CASSHEKVGRPQYF
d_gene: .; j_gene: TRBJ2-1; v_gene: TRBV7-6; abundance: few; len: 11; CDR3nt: TGTGCCAGCAGCTTCCAGAATGAGCAGTTCTTC; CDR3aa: CASSFQNEQFF
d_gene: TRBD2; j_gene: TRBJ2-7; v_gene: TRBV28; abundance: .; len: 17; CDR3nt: TGTGCCAGCAGTTTTTACAGCGCAGGGACTATTTCCTACGAGCAGTACTTC; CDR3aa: CASSFYSAGTISYEQYF
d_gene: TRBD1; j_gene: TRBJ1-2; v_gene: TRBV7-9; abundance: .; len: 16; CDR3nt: TGTGCCAGCAGCAGCGCCGGGACAGAGAATTTCTATGGCTACACCTTC; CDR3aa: CASSSAGTENFYGYTF
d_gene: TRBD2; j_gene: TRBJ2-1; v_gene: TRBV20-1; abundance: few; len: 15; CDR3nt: TGCAGTGCTAGACAGACTAGCGGTCAAAACAATGAGCAGTTCTTC; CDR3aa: CSARQTSGQNNEQFF
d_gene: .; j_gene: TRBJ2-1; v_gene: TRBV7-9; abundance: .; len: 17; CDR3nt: TGTGCCAGCAGCTTTCGGCTTCGGTTCGATGGTATCAATGAGCAGTTCTTC; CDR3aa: CASSFRLRFDGINEQFF
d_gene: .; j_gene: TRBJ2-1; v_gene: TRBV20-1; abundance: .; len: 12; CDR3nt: TGCAGTATGGCGGGAACAGACAATGAGCAGTTCTTC; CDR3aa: CSMAGTDNEQFF
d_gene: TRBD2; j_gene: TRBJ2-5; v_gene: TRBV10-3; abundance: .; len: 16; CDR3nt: TGTGCCATCAGTGACCTAGCGGGAGGAGGGGAAGAGACCCAGTACTTC; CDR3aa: CAISDLAGGGEETQYF
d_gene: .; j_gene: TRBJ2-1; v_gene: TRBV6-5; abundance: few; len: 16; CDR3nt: TGTGCCAGCAGTGATTCGAGGAGCCCTCCCTGGAATGAGCAGTTCTTC; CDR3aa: CASSDSRSPPWNEQFF
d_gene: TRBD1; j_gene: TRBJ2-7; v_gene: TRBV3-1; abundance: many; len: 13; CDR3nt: TGCGCCAGCAGCCAAGGACAGGGGCGCGAGCAGTACTTC; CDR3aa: CASSQGQGREQYF
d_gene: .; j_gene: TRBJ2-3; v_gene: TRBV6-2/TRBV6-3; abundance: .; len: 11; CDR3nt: TGTGCCAGCAGTATATTAGATACGCAGTATTTT; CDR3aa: CASSILDTQYF
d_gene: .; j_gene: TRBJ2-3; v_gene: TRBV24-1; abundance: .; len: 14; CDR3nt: TGTGCCACCAGTGGGGGCGTTAGCACAGATACGCAGTATTTT; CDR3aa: CATSGGVSTDTQYF
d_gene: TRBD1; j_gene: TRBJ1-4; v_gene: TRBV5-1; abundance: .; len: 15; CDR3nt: TGCGCCAGCAGCCCGGACAGGGGGCTAGTTGAAAAACTGTTTTTT; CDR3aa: CASSPDRGLVEKLFF
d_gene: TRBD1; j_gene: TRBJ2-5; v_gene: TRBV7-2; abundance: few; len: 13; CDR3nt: TGTGCCAGCAGCTTCAAGACAGGGGGGACCCAGTACTTC; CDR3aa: CASSFKTGGTQYF
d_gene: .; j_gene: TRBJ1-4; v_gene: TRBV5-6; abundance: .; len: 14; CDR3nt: TGTGCCATCAGCCCCGGGCGCGTCTCTGAAAAACTGTTTTTT; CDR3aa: CAISPGRVSEKLFF
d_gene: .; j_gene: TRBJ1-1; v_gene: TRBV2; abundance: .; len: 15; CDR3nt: TGTGCCAGCGGGCGCCCCGAAGGTGGGAACACTGAAGCTTTCTTT; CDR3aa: CASGRPEGGNTEAFF
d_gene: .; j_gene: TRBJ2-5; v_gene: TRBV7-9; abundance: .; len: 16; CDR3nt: TGTGCCAGCAGCACACGACAGACAGGGAGGACGGGGACCCAGTACTTC; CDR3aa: CASSTRQTGRTGTQYF
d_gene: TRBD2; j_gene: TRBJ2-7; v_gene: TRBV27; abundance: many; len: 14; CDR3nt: TGTGCCAGCAGTTTCTCAGCGGGAGGCTACGAGCAGTACTTC; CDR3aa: CASSFSAGGYEQYF
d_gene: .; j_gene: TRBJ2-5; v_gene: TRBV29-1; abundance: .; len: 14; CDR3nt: TGCAGCGTTGAAACCTCAGGGGTCGAAGAGACCCAGTACTTC; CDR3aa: CSVETSGVEETQYF
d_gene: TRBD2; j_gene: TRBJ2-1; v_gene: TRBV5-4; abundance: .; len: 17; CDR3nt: TGTGCCAGCAGCTTGGAGTCGCTAGCGGGACCTGACAATGAGCAGTTCTTC; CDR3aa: CASSLESLAGPDNEQFF
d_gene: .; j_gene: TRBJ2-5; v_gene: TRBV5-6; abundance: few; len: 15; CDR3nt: TGTGCCAGCAGCTTGAAGTCTAGCGCCCAAGAGACCCAGTACTTC; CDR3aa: CASSLKSSAQETQYF
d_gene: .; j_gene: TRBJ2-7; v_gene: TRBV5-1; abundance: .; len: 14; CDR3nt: TGCGCCAGCAGCTTGGAAGGGTTCAACTACGAGCAGTACTTC; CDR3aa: CASSLEGFNYEQYF
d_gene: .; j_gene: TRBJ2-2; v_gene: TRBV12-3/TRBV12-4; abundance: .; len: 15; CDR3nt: TGTGCCAGCAGTTTGTCTAGCTTCGGAGTCGGGGAGCTGTTTTTT; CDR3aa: CASSLSSFGVGELFF
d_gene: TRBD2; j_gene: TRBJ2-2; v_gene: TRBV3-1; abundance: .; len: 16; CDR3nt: TGTGCCAGCAGCCAAGGGACTAGCGGCAACACCGGGGAGCTGTTTTTT; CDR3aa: CASSQGTSGNTGELFF
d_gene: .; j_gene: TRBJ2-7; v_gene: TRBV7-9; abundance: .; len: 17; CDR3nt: TGTGCCAGCAGCGCGGATCGGTGGGGGGGGCTAGCCTACGAGCAGTACTTC; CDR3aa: CASSADRWGGLAYEQYF
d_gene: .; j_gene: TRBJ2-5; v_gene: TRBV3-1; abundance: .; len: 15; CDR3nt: TGTGCCAGCAGCCACAAATCAGGGGTACGAGAGACCCAGTACTTC; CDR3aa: CASSHKSGVRETQYF
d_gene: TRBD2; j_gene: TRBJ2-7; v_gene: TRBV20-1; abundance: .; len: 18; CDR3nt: TGCAGTGCTTTAGGGACTAGCGGGATCCTAGCTAATATTTACGAGCAGTACTTC; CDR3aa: CSALGTSGILANIYEQYF
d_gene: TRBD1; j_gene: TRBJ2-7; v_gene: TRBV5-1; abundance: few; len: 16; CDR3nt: TGCGCCAGCAGCTATTCAGGACAGGGTGAGGGCTACGAGCAGTACTTC; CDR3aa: CASSYSGQGEGYEQYF